This T cell receptor (beta chain) was sequenced for a study of blood T cell repertoires in COVID-19. About the study: Among Cohort 3 donors, those recovered had two negative PCRs, clearance, or symptom resolution. COVID-19 samples collected from the United States, Italy and Spain covered acute and convalescent phases.

Study members were between about 18 and 95 years old and lived in 24 US regions. TCRdb keeps only in-frame clones here, not all; method: immunoSEQ multiplex PCR. The sample holds roughly 200,000 clones, 86% seen once. The CDR3 has 12 residues. CDR1 is SGDLS and CDR2 is YYNGEE in the germline V gene. V was shortened by 4 bases and J by 5 bases, with 6 bases between the two germline ends. The sample comprised PBMCs or T cells enriched from blood (not recorded which). The chain carries TRBV9 and TRBJ1-4; no reliable D call. The origin of this receptor is a woman aged 50 to 60 in a cohort exposed to, infected with or recovered from COVID-19 (not recorded which). CDR3: CASSRGNEKLFF. CDR3 nucleotide sequence: TGTGCCAGCAGCCGCGGCAATGAAAAACTGTTTTTT.